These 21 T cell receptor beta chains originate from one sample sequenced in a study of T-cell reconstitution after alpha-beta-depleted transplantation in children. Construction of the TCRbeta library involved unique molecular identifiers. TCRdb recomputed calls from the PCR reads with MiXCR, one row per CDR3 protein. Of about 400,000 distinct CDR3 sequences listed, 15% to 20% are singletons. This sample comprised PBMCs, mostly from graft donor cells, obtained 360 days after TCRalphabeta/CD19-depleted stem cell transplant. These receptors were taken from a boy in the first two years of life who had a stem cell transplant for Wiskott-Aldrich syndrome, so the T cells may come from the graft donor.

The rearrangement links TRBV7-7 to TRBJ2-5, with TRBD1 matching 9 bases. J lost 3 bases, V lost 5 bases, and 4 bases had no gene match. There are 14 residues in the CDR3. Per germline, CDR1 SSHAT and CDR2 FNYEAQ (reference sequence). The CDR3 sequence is CASSAGQGKETQYF. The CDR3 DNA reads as TGTGCCAGCAGCGCCGGACAGGGGAAAGAGACCCAGTACTTC.

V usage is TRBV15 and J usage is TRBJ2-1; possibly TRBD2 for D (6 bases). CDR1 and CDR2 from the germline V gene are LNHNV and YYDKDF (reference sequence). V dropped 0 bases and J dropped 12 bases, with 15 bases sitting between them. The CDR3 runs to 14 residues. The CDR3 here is CATSREGSSGRQFF. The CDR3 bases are TGTGCCACCAGCAGAGAGGGCTCCTCCGGGAGGCAGTTCTTC.

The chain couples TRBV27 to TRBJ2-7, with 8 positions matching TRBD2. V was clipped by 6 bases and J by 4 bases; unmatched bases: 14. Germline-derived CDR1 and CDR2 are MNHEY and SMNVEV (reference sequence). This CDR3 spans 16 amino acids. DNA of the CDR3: TGTGCCAGCAGCTTCTCTCTGACTAGCGTCTCGTACGAGCAGTACTTC. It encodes CASSFSLTSVSYEQYF.

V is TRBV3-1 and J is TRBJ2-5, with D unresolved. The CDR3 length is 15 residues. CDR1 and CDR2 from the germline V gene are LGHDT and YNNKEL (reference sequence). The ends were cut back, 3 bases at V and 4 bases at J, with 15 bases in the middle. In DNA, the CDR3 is TGTGCCAGCAGCCACCACCCATCTATAGGAGAGACCCAGTACTTC. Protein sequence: CASSHHPSIGETQYF.

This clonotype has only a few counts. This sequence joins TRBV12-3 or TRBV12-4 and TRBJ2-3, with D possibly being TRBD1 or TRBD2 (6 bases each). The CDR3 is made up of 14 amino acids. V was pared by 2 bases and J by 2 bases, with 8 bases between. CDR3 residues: CASSLRGLTDTQYF. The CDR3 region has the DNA TGTGCCAGCAGTTTACGGGGGCTCACAGATACGCAGTATTTT.

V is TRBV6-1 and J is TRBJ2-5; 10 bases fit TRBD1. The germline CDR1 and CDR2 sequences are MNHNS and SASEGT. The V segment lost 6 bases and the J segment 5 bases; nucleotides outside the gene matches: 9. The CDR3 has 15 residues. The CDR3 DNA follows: TGTGCCAGCAGAGAGGACAGGGGGGGAACCGAGACCCAGTACTTC. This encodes CASREDRGGTETQYF.

CDR3 loop: CASSPVVGTGHDTQYF. Here the CDR3 DNA reads TGTGCCAGCTCACCCGTCGTCGGGACCGGACATGATACGCAGTATTTT. The chain joins TRBV18 to TRBJ2-3; D is perhaps TRBD1 or TRBD2 (5 bases each). CDR1 is KGHSH, CDR2 LQKENI, per germline. The ends were cut back, 3 bases at V and 6 bases at J, with 19 bases in the middle. This CDR3 spans 16 amino acids.

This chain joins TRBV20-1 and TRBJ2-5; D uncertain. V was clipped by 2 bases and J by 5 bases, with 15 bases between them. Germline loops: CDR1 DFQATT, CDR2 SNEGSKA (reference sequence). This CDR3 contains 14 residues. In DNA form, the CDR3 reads TGCAGTGCTAGAACTTTAACCCGTCGGGAGACCCAGTACTTC. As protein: CSARTLTRRETQYF.

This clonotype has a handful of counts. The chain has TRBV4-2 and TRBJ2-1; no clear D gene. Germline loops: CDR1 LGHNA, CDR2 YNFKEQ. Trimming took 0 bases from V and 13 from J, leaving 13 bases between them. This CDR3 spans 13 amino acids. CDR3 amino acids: CASSQDGPTAQFF. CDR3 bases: TGTGCCAGCAGCCAAGATGGACCGACGGCCCAGTTCTTC.

CDR3 region: CASGGLNSGNTIYF. The CDR3 nucleotides are TGTGCCAGCGGTGGGCTGAACTCTGGAAACACCATATATTTT. The rearrangement joins TRBV6-1 to TRBJ1-3; D is undetermined. The germline gives CDR1 MNHNS, CDR2 SASEGT. V was clipped by 8 bases and J by 0 bases, with 11 bases between them. The CDR3 length is 14 residues.

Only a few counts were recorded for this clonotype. CDR3 loop: CASSLPDRGPETQYF. For the CDR3, the DNA is TGTGCCAGCAGCTTGCCGGACAGGGGGCCAGAGACCCAGTACTTC. The chain employs TRBV5-5 and TRBJ2-5; 11 bases match TRBD1. The V gene end was trimmed by 1 base and the J gene end by 4 bases; junction bases not matched to a gene: 3. Germline assignment: CDR1 SGHKS and CDR2 YYEKEE (reference sequence). This CDR3 comprises 15 residues.

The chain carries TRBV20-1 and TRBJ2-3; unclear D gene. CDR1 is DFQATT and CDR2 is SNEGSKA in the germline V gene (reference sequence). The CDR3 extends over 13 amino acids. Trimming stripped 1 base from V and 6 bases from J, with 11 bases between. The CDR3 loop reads CSARGPPKDTQYF. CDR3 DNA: TGCAGTGCTAGAGGTCCCCCAAAGGATACGCAGTATTTT.

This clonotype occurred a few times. CDR3 amino acids: CSVGSPLGARGTEAFF. The CDR3 bases are TGCAGCGTTGGGTCTCCCCTCGGGGCGAGGGGCACTGAAGCTTTCTTT. This sequence joins TRBV29-1 and TRBJ1-1; D may be TRBD1 (5 bases). This CDR3 is built from 16 residues. V was clipped by 4 bases and J by 4 bases, with 22 bases between them. Germline V gives CDR1 SQVTM, CDR2 ANQGSEA. The variable domain in full, completed from reference TRBV29-1 and TRBJ1-1, reads SAVISQKPSRDICQRGTSLTIQCQVDSQVTMMFWYRQQPGQSLTLIATANQGSEATYESGFVIDKFPISRPNLTFSTLTVSNMSPEDSSIYLCSVGSPLGARGTEAFFGQGTRLTVV.

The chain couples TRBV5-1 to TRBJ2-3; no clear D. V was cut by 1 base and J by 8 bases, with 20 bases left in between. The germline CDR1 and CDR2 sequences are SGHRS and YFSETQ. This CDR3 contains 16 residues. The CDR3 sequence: CASSLPASIKVRTQYF. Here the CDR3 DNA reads TGCGCCAGCAGCTTGCCCGCGAGTATCAAGGTTCGTACGCAGTATTTT.

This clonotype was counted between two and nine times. CDR3 residues: CSAQTTNTGELFF. CDR3 sequence (DNA): TGCAGCGCCCAGACTACGAACACCGGGGAGCTGTTTTTT. The chain employs TRBV29-1 and TRBJ2-2, with TRBD2 as a possible D gene (5 bases). Germline assignment: CDR1 SQVTM and CDR2 ANQGSEA. CDR3 length: 13 amino acids. V lost 7 bases and J lost 0, with 9 bases in between.

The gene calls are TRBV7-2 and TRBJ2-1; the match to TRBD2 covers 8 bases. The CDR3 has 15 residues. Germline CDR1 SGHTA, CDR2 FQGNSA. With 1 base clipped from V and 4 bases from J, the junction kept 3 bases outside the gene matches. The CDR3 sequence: CASSLVSGAYNEQFF. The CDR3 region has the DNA TGTGCCAGCAGCTTAGTTAGCGGGGCTTACAATGAGCAGTTCTTC.

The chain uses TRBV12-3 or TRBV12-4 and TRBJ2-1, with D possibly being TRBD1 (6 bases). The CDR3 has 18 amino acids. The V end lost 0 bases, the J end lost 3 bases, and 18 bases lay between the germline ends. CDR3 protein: CASSLALQGKGNYNEQFF. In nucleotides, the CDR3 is TGTGCCAGCAGTTTAGCCCTACAGGGAAAAGGCAACTACAATGAGCAGTTCTTC.

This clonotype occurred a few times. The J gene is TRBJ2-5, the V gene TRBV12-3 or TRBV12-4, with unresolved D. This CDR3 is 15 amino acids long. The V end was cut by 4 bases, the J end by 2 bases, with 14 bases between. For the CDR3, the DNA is TGTGCCAGCAGTTCGTACCACGCTGGGCAAGAGACCCAGTACTTC. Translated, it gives CASSSYHAGQETQYF.

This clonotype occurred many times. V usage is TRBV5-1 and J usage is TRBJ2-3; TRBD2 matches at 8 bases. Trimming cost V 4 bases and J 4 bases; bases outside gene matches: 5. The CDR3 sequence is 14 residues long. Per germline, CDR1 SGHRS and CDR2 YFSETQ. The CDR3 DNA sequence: TGCGCCAGCAGCACCGGACTAGCCCCAGATACGCAGTATTTT. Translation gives CASSTGLAPDTQYF.

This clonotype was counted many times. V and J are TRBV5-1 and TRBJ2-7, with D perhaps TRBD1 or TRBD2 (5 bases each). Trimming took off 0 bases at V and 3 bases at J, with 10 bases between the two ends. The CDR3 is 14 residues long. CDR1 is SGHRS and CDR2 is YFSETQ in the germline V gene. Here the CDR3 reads CASSLDPGRYEQYF. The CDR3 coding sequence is TGCGCCAGCAGCTTGGATCCGGGGCGCTACGAGCAGTACTTC. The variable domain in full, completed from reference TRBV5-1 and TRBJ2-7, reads KAGVTQTPRYLIKTRGQQVTLSCSPISGHRSVSWYQQTPGQGLQFLFEYFSETQRNKGNFPGRFSGRQFSNSRSEMNVSTLELGDSALYLCASSLDPGRYEQYFGPGTRLTVT.

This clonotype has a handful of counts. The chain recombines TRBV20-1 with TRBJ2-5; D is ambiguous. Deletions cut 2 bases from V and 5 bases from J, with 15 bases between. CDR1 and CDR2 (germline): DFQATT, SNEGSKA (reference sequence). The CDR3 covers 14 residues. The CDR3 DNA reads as TGCAGTGCTAGAAAGGGCAGCGCGATCGAGACCCAGTACTTC. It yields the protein CSARKGSAIETQYF.